One sample yielded the 13 T cell receptor beta chains listed below, sequenced in a study of spatial heterogeneity in lung cancer. The time point: sample taken at primary tumor resection. Material for sequencing was whole RNA from tumor, nontumor lung or frozen PBMC, left unsorted. TCRdb recomputed calls from the 5' RACE reads with MiXCR, one row per CDR3 protein. The data contain 25,000 to 35,000 distinct CDR3 sequences, more than 8% of them singletons. The source material was PBMCs, sampled at surgery. These receptors were obtained from a female donor with early-stage non-small cell lung cancer.

This clonotype was detected ten times or more. The rearrangement uses TRBV4-3 and TRBJ2-1; 7 nucleotides match TRBD2. The CDR3 has 15 amino acids. Per germline, CDR1 LGHNA and CDR2 YSLEER. With V trimmed by 0 bases and J by 10 bases, 9 bases remained unmatched. The CDR3 is CASSQERASGVEQFF. In DNA form, the CDR3 reads TGCGCCAGCAGCCAAGAAAGGGCTAGCGGAGTGGAGCAGTTCTTC.

This clonotype was seen ten or more times. The chain recombines TRBV5-1 with TRBJ2-1; a possible D gene is TRBD1 (5 bases). V was trimmed by 4 bases and J by 8 bases, leaving 13 bases between them. The CDR3 covers 13 residues. From germline, CDR1 is SGHRS and CDR2 YFSETQ. The CDR3 coding sequence is TGCGCCAGCAGCCCCCAGGGTTTGGATGAGCAGTTCTTC. This encodes CASSPQGLDEQFF.

In its sample, this clonotype was seen many times. DNA for the CDR3: TGCAGTGCCCAGGTGTTCACTGGGGCCAACGTCCTGACTTTC. Its protein product is CSAQVFTGANVLTF. The V gene is TRBV20-1, the J gene TRBJ2-6; D remains ambiguous. This CDR3 has 14 amino acids. From germline, CDR1 is DFQATT and CDR2 SNEGSKA (reference sequence). V shed 6 bases and J shed 2 bases, with 11 bases lying between them.

This rearrangement joins TRBV3-1 to TRBJ2-1, with D possibly being TRBD2 (6 bases). Germline V CDR1 and CDR2: LGHDT, YNNKEL (reference sequence). The CDR3 extends over 14 amino acids. The V end was cut by 5 bases, the J end by 4 bases, with 12 bases between. CDR3 coding DNA: TGTGCCAGCAGCAATAGCGGAACTTACAATGAGCAGTTCTTC. It encodes CASSNSGTYNEQFF.

This clonotype rates as medium-sized (0.01 to 0.1%). The chain links TRBV4-3 to TRBJ2-4, with 8 bases aligning to TRBD2. V lost 3 bases to trimming and J lost 6 bases; unmatched junction nucleotides: 10. This CDR3 region has 16 residues. Germline CDR1 LGHNA, CDR2 YSLEER. In nucleotides, the CDR3 is TGCGCCAGCAGCCATTCCTATGAGAGCGGGAGAAACATTCAGTACTTC. Protein: CASSHSYESGRNIQYF.

There are a few counts of this clonotype. The chain employs TRBV5-1 and TRBJ2-2; maybe TRBD2 (6 bases). The V end was cut by 0 bases, the J end by 2 bases, with 11 bases between. Germline V gene sequence: CDR1 SGHRS, CDR2 YFSETQ. This CDR3 has 16 amino acids. Here the CDR3 reads CASSLGDSTNTGELFF. CDR3 DNA sequence: TGCGCCAGCAGCTTGGGGGACTCTACTAACACCGGGGAGCTGTTTTTT.

V gene TRBV7-9 combines with J gene TRBJ2-5, with 9 bases that match TRBD2. The V gene end was trimmed by 1 base and the J gene end by 2 bases; junction bases not matched to a gene: 14. In germline, CDR1 is SEHNR, CDR2 FQNEAQ (reference sequence). The CDR3 sequence is 19 residues long. The DNA for the CDR3 is TGTGCCAGCAGCTTAGTCCCCCTAGCGGGAAGGGGATCTCAAGAGACCCAGTACTTC. Translating it yields CASSLVPLAGRGSQETQYF.

This clonotype was detected ten times or more. V gene TRBV5-5 combines with J gene TRBJ2-4; weak D call: TRBD2 (5 bases). CDR3 length: 15 amino acids. V lost 2 bases, J lost 0 bases, and 9 bases lay in between. The germline V gene has CDR1 SGHKS and CDR2 YYEKEE (reference sequence). Here the CDR3 reads CASSLPGIAKNIQYF. DNA of the CDR3: TGTGCCAGCAGCTTACCGGGGATAGCCAAAAACATTCAGTACTTC.

This clonotype was seen more than once but under ten times. The chain is built from TRBV12-3 or TRBV12-4 and TRBJ2-5; D gene uncertain. This CDR3 comprises 14 residues. V was pared by 6 bases and J by 5 bases, with 16 bases between. The CDR3 bases are TGTGCCAGCAGCCCATCGCATGGCGCGGAGACCCAGTACTTC. Its translation: CASSPSHGAETQYF.

This clonotype has ten or more counts. The V call is TRBV5-1, the J call TRBJ2-1; D is uncertain. V lost 0 bases and J lost 8, with 18 bases in between. CDR1 and CDR2 (germline): SGHRS, YFSETQ. This CDR3 region has 16 residues. The chain's CDR3 is CASSLARPGSGHEQFF. Written as DNA, the CDR3 is TGCGCCAGCAGCTTGGCCCGGCCGGGCTCGGGCCATGAGCAGTTCTTC.

J is TRBJ2-1 and V is TRBV4-2; 10 nucleotides agree with TRBD1. The CDR3 has 16 residues. Trimming cost V 0 bases and J 7 bases; bases outside gene matches: 6. Germline V CDR1 and CDR2: LGHNA, YNFKEQ. CDR3 protein: CASSQEFGTGVNEQFF. For the CDR3, the DNA is TGTGCCAGCAGCCAAGAATTCGGGACAGGGGTGAATGAGCAGTTCTTC.

This clonotype was observed a handful of times. The gene calls are TRBV6-1 and TRBJ1-5; D is undetermined. V lost 5 bases, J lost 4 bases, and 9 bases lay in between. There are 13 residues in the CDR3. CDR1 MNHNS and CDR2 SASEGT come from the germline V gene. In DNA form, the CDR3 reads TGTGCCAGCAGTCAGGTAGATAATCAGCCCCAGCATTTT. Protein product: CASSQVDNQPQHF.

The chain carries TRBV30 and TRBJ1-1; 8 nucleotides align to TRBD1. Germline V gene sequence: CDR1 GTSNPN, CDR2 SVGIG (reference sequence). The V gene end was trimmed by 5 bases and the J gene end by 1 base; junction bases not matched to a gene: 9. The CDR3 has 15 amino acids. Here the CDR3 reads CAWAPGQGRNTEAFF. The CDR3 nucleotides read TGTGCCTGGGCCCCTGGACAGGGAAGGAACACTGAAGCTTTCTTT.